A selection of T cell receptor beta chains follows, all from one sample in a study of cytomegalovirus exposure and HLA in healthy donors. Clones were sequenced by immunoSEQ multiplex PCR, and TCRdb holds only the in-frame ones, with some missing. The profile shows about 120,000 clones, 75% to 85% of them singletons. The specimen sequenced was PBMCs. These TCRs come from a male donor in good health and CMV-seronegative. CDR3s include the opening cysteine and the closing phenylalanine or tryptophan.

>TRBV27|TRBJ2-3
CASSLKRTDTQYF
>TRBV27|TRBJ1-1
CASSSRTGSGQAFF
>TRBV6-5|TRBJ1-2
CASSYGTGGYGYTF
>TRBV15|TRBJ2-5
CATSGEGTPRTQYF
>TRBV15|TRBJ1-2
CATSRQGYGYTF
>TRBV7-3|TRBJ1-6
CATRGTLYNSPLHF
>TRBV27|TRBJ1-2
CASSSFREAGYTF
>TRBV2|TRBJ2-7
CAGGTGGGKYEQYF
>TRBV2|TRBJ2-1
CASSTRLAGPYNEQFF
>TRBV4-1|TRBJ2-4
CASSQAAPGLAGVAKNSQYF
>TRBV5-4|TRBJ1-2
CASSSTGSDGYTF
>TRBV28|TRBJ2-1
CASSLGRVPEQFF
>TRBV2|TRBJ1-5
CASSSEGGRSQHF